This passage covers 14 T cell receptor beta chains from one sample sequenced in a study of blood T cell repertoires in COVID-19. Sequencing was performed with immunoSEQ multiplex PCR; in TCRdb, only in-frame clones are kept and a portion is missing. The profile covers 70,000 to 100,000 clones, with approximately 71% appearing a single time and about 4.2% taken by the ten largest. The material sequenced was peripheral blood. These receptors came from a woman in her forties or fifties with acute or convalescent COVID-19.

Only a few counts were recorded for this clone. V is TRBV28 and J is TRBJ2-3; TRBD1 matches at 9 bases. This CDR3 contains 16 residues. Germline loops: CDR1 MDHEN, CDR2 SYDVKM. Trimming cost V 3 bases and J 4 bases; bases outside gene matches: 8. The CDR3 DNA is TGTGCCAGCAGTTTGACGATTACAGGGGGCGCAGATACGCAGTATTTT. The encoded protein is CASSLTITGGADTQYF.

The V and J genes are TRBV2 and TRBJ1-6; 8 nucleotides agree with TRBD1. Looked up from germline, CDR1 is SNHLY and CDR2 is FYNNEI. Germline trimming cut 5 bases from V and 14 bases from J; bases unmatched to any gene: 5. The CDR3 covers 12 residues. This chain's CDR3 is CASSFDRGTLHF. For the CDR3, the DNA is TGTGCCAGCAGTTTTGACAGGGGTACCCTCCACTTT.

V is TRBV7-2 and J is TRBJ1-5; D may be TRBD1 (5 bases). V was trimmed by 3 bases and J by 0 bases, leaving 9 bases between them. CDR1 is SGHTA and CDR2 is FQGNSA in the germline V gene. The CDR3 spans 15 residues. CDR3 bases: TGTGCCAGCAGCTTCCAGGGTTATAGCAATCAGCCCCAGCATTTT. Translated: CASSFQGYSNQPQHF.

The chain joins TRBV5-1 to TRBJ2-1; 13 bases fit TRBD2. From germline, CDR1 is SGHRS and CDR2 YFSETQ. This CDR3 region has 15 residues. The trim removed 7 bases at V and 8 bases at J, leaving 9 bases unmatched. CDR3 loop: CASSSLAGGLDEQFF. Here the CDR3 DNA reads TGCGCCAGCTCTTCACTAGCGGGGGGGCTCGATGAGCAGTTCTTC.

This clone has just a few counts. The V call is TRBV5-4, the J call TRBJ2-7, with D perhaps TRBD1 (5 bases). The CDR3 contains 12 residues. Germline V gene sequence: CDR1 SGHNT, CDR2 YYREEE (reference sequence). Trimming took off 0 bases at V and 6 bases at J, with 7 bases between the two ends. Here the CDR3 reads CASSLAQGEQYF. Written as DNA, the CDR3 is TGTGCCAGCAGCTTGGCTCAGGGCGAGCAGTACTTC.

The gene calls are TRBV7-9 and TRBJ1-1, with TRBD1 matching over 9 bases. Germline CDR1 and CDR2: SEHNR and FQNEAQ (reference sequence). Losses at the gene ends were 9 bases for V and 5 bases for J; bases not matched to a gene: 7. The CDR3 is 13 amino acids. CDR3 in DNA: TGTGCCAGTACACAGGGGGCTGGAACTGAAGCTTTCTTT. As protein: CASTQGAGTEAFF.

The chain uses TRBV7-2 and TRBJ2-1; 11 bases are shared with TRBD2. Looked up from germline, CDR1 is SGHTA and CDR2 is FQGNSA. This CDR3 has 15 residues. Trimming took 5 bases from V and 9 from J; bases not matched to a gene: 9. Here the CDR3 DNA reads TGTGCCAGCAGCCCTTCTAGCGGGGGGACGGCTGAGCAGTTCTTC. Its protein is CASSPSSGGTAEQFF.

This chain links TRBV10-3 with TRBJ1-1, with a tentative D call TRBD1 (6 bases). CDR1 is ENHRY, CDR2 SYGVKD, per germline. V was cut by 6 bases and J by 4 bases, with 15 bases left in between. CDR3 size: 14 residues. The CDR3 spells CAIRGREGGTEAFF. The CDR3 DNA follows: TGTGCCATCAGGGGAAGGGAAGGGGGCACTGAAGCTTTCTTT.

The CDR3, as DNA: TGTGCCACCAGCAGAGATAGGGGTTACGAGCAGTACTTC. Its translation is CATSRDRGYEQYF. V and J are TRBV15 and TRBJ2-7; maybe TRBD1 (5 bases). The CDR3 has 13 residues. V lost 0 bases to trimming and J lost 4 bases, with 7 bases between them. Per the germline V gene, CDR1 is LNHNV and CDR2 is YYDKDF (reference sequence).

The V and J genes are TRBV7-9 and TRBJ1-2; 7 bases line up with TRBD1. The CDR3 length is 14 residues. CDR1 and CDR2 from the germline V gene are SEHNR and FQNEAQ (reference sequence). The V gene end was trimmed by 7 bases and the J gene end by 5 bases; junction bases not matched to a gene: 10. The DNA of the CDR3 is TGTGCCAGCACCTCGGCGGGGACAGCTTATGGCTACACCTTC. Amino acids: CASTSAGTAYGYTF.

The chain couples TRBV7-2 to TRBJ2-5; the D is unclear. Germline CDR1 SGHTA, CDR2 FQGNSA. The CDR3 has 12 residues. V dropped 3 bases and J dropped 3 bases, with 5 bases sitting between them. The DNA of the CDR3 is TGTGCCAGCAGCTTGCCTAAAGAGACCCAGTACTTC. It is translated as CASSLPKETQYF.

The chain links TRBV5-4 to TRBJ2-7; perhaps TRBD1 as D (8 bases). Germline-derived CDR1 and CDR2 are SGHNT and YYREEE (reference sequence). V shed 3 bases and J shed 2 bases, with 15 bases lying between them. The CDR3 extends over 15 amino acids. CDR3 sequence (DNA): TGTGCCAGCAGCTCCGGACAGGGAGGGACCTACGAGCAGTACTTC. Translating gives CASSSGQGGTYEQYF.

This clone was counted between two and nine times. The CDR3 spells CASTSAREGRGGYTF. The CDR3 nucleotides are TGTGCCAGCACCTCCGCTAGGGAGGGGCGTGGTGGCTACACCTTC. The rearrangement joins TRBV7-9 to TRBJ1-2, with D tentatively TRBD1 (5 bases). V lost 7 bases and J lost 7, with 22 bases in between. The CDR3 is made up of 15 amino acids. Germline CDR1 reads SEHNR; CDR2 reads FQNEAQ (reference sequence).

The CDR3 spells CASSLGLAGVTQYF. In DNA, the CDR3 is TGTGCCAGCAGCTTAGGACTAGCGGGGGTTACGCAGTATTTT. The gene calls are TRBV7-2 and TRBJ2-3, with 12 nucleotides matching TRBD2. The CDR3 has 14 residues. Per germline, CDR1 SGHTA and CDR2 FQGNSA. V lost 1 base, J lost 8 bases, and 1 base stayed unmatched.